This T cell receptor (beta chain) was identified during a study of CD8 T cells in ankylosing spondylitis. The CDR3 covers 13 residues. Germline CDR1 and CDR2: DFQATT and SNEGSKA (reference sequence). V was pared by 6 bases and J by 4 bases, with 8 bases of the junction left unmatched. This clonotype was seen ten or more times. The antigen remains unidentified. Quantitative 5'-RACE with molecular barcodes was used to make the TCR beta libraries. TCRdb itself ran the 5' RACE reads through MiXCR, one entry per CDR3 protein. The data show about 840,000 distinct CDR3 sequences, with 12% seen just once and roughly 0.51% held by the top ten. Points from the study as a whole: There was a TCR beta motif, made of several highly homologous variants, that appeared characteristic of ankylosing spondylitis blood. Reactive arthritis synovial fluid and blood previously showed some of these motif variants.

The chain joins TRBV20-1 to TRBJ2-7, with 8 bases that match TRBD1. Input material: blood, either unsorted or a sorted T cell fraction (not recorded which). This TCR was sampled from a male donor with ankylosing spondylitis. CDR3 nucleotide sequence: TGCAGTGCAGATCACAGGGGGTCATACGAGCAGTACTTC. Amino acids: CSADHRGSYEQYF.